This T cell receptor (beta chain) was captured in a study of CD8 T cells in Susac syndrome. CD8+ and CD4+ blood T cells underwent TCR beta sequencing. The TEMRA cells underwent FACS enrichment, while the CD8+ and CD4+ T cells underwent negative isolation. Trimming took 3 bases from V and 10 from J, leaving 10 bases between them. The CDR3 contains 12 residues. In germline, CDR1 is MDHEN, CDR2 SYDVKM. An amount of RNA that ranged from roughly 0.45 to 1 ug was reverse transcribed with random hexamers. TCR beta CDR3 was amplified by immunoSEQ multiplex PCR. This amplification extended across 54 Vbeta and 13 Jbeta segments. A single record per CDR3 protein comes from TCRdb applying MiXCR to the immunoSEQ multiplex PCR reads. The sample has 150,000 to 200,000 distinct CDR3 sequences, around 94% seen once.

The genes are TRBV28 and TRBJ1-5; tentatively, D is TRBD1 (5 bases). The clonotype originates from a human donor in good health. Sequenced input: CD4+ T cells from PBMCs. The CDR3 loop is CASSLGTRPQHF. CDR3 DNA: TGTGCCAGCAGTTTGGGGACCAGACCCCAGCATTTT.